These T cell receptor beta chains were read from a single sample in a study of cytomegalovirus exposure and HLA in healthy donors. Profiled with immunoSEQ multiplex PCR; TCRdb holds only in-frame clones, not every one. The top ten clones hold roughly 4% of a sample with around 88,000 clones, around 73% of them seen once. Sequenced: PBMCs. The receptors shown here come from a woman aged 40 to 55 in good health and CMV-seropositive. Each CDR3 is given with its conserved first and last residue. D genes are given only for firm matches. Rows give clone size only sometimes, using once, few, many, or a class for an expanded clone.

J gene | D gene | clone size | CDR3 length | V gene | CDR3 DNA | CDR3 protein
TRBJ1-4 | . | . | 15 | TRBV30 | TGTGCCTGGATGGCGCCGGGGGGTGGAGAAGAAAAACTGTTTTTT | CAWMAPGGGEEKLFF
TRBJ2-3 | . | . | 11 | TRBV14 | TGTGCCAGCAGCGGCAGCGGAATGCAGTATTTT | CASSGSGMQYF
TRBJ2-1 | . | few | 15 | TRBV5-1 | TGCGCCAGCAGAGGCCTCCTCACGGGAGATGGTGAGCAGTTCTTC | CASRGLLTGDGEQFF
TRBJ1-1 | . | . | 15 | TRBV21-1 | TGTGCCAGCAGCAAAGCCGGGCGGGTTTTTACTGAAGCTTTCTTT | CASSKAGRVFTEAFF
TRBJ1-4 | . | . | 14 | TRBV6-6 | TGTGCCAGCAGTCAGACAGGAGGCCTTGAAAAACTGTTTTTT | CASSQTGGLEKLFF
TRBJ2-3 | . | once | 16 | TRBV4-1 | TGCGCCAGCAGCCAAGATTCCGGGACTAGCACAGATACGCAGTATTTT | CASSQDSGTSTDTQYF
TRBJ2-3 | . | few | 16 | TRBV9 | TGTGCCAGCAGCGCGAGGTCCGGGGATTACACAGATACGCAGTATTTT | CASSARSGDYTDTQYF
TRBJ1-6 | TRBD1 | . | 16 | TRBV6-4 | TGTGCCAGCAGTGAATCCGGACAGGGGGGGCATTCACCCCTCCACTTT | CASSESGQGGHSPLHF
TRBJ2-1 | TRBD2 | . | 15 | TRBV13 | TGTGCCAGCAGCTTGGGGACTAGCGGCTACAATGAGCAGTTCTTC | CASSLGTSGYNEQFF
TRBJ2-7 | . | . | 16 | TRBV5-1 | TGCGCCAGCAGCCTGGGGTCCGGGGCGGGGATCTACGAGCAGTACTTC | CASSLGSGAGIYEQYF
TRBJ2-3 | TRBD2 | . | 16 | TRBV5-1 | TGCGCCAGCAGCACTAGCGGGGCGGGGAAAACAGATACGCAGTATTTT | CASSTSGAGKTDTQYF
TRBJ2-7 | . | . | 11 | TRBV20-1 | TGCAGTGCTAGAGAGACATACGAGCAGTACTTC | CSARETYEQYF
TRBJ1-2 | . | . | 14 | TRBV13 | TGTGCCAGCAGCTCCTCGGGGGGTCCCTATGGCTACACCTTC | CASSSSGGPYGYTF
TRBJ2-7 | TRBD2 | . | 16 | TRBV7-3 | TGTGCCAGCAGCTTATACGACGCGAGCGGGAACTACGAGCAGTACTTC | CASSLYDASGNYEQYF
TRBJ2-7 | TRBD1 | . | 14 | TRBV5-1 | TGCGCCAGCAGCTTGACAGGGGCGGCCTACGAGCAGTACTTC | CASSLTGAAYEQYF
TRBJ1-1 | TRBD1 | . | 13 | TRBV28 | TGTGCCAGCACAGGGGGCGCGGGGACTGAAGCTTTCTTT | CASTGGAGTEAFF
TRBJ2-3 | . | . | 13 | TRBV5-4 | TGTGCCAGCAGCTTGGAGGGGGCAGATACGCAGTATTTT | CASSLEGADTQYF
TRBJ2-1 | TRBD2 | . | 15 | TRBV28 | TGTGCCAGCACCAAAGGACTAGCGGGAGTACGGGTGCTGTTCTTC | CASTKGLAGVRVLFF
TRBJ1-3 | . | . | 16 | TRBV6-5 | TGTGCCAGCAGTTACTCGCGGGATAGACTTGGAAACACCATATATTTT | CASSYSRDRLGNTIYF
TRBJ2-3 | . | . | 14 | TRBV7-2 | TGTGCCAGCAGCTTTAGCGGTAGCACAGATACGCAGTATTTT | CASSFSGSTDTQYF
TRBJ2-1 | . | . | 12 | TRBV29-1 | TGCAGCGTCCGGGACTTGAAGGATGAGCAGTTCTTC | CSVRDLKDEQFF
TRBJ2-1 | TRBD2 | . | 15 | TRBV18 | TGTGCCAGCTCACCAGGGACTAGGGCTTTCGGTGAGCAGTTCTTC | CASSPGTRAFGEQFF
TRBJ2-3 | TRBD2 | few | 16 | TRBV19 | TGTGCCAGTAATATTGAGGGACTAGCGGGAGTAAATACGCAGTATTTT | CASNIEGLAGVNTQYF
TRBJ1-5 | TRBD1 | . | 15 | TRBV28 | TGTGCCAGCAGTCCTGACAGGGTATACAATCAGCCCCAGCATTTT | CASSPDRVYNQPQHF
TRBJ2-5 | . | . | 18 | TRBV11-2 | TGTGCCAGCGACTCCCATACCCGCAAAAGGAGGGACCAAGAGACCCAGTACTTC | CASDSHTRKRRDQETQYF
TRBJ2-1 | TRBD2 | . | 14 | TRBV6-1 | TGTGCCAGCTACGGGCTAGCGGGAGGGGGTGAGCAGTTCTTC | CASYGLAGGGEQFF
TRBJ1-4 | TRBD1 | . | 14 | TRBV6-1 | TGTGCCAGCAGATTACAGGGGGCTAATGAAAAACTGTTTTTT | CASRLQGANEKLFF
TRBJ2-2 | TRBD1 | . | 15 | TRBV6-6 | TGTGCCAGCAGTTACTCGGCAGGGGGCACCGGGGAGCTGTTTTTT | CASSYSAGGTGELFF
TRBJ2-1 | . | . | 15 | TRBV5-8 | TGTGCCAGCAGCTTGGGAGAGAGCTCCTACAATGAGCAGTTCTTC | CASSLGESSYNEQFF
TRBJ1-1 | . | . | 14 | TRBV11-2 | TGTGCCAGCAGCTTTGAAAGGGGGAACACTGAAGCTTTCTTT | CASSFERGNTEAFF
TRBJ2-7 | . | . | 13 | TRBV28 | TGTGCCAGCAGGACCACGAGGGTTTACGAGCAGTACTTC | CASRTTRVYEQYF